This T cell receptor beta chain is drawn from a study of early T cells in non-severe SARS-CoV-2 infection. Unique molecular identifiers tagged individual cDNA molecules. TCRdb reanalysed the 5' RACE reads using MiXCR and keeps one entry per CDR3 protein. Counted here are about 48,000 distinct CDR3 sequences, over 7.5% occurring once; the ten biggest clones make up about 8.6%. Regarding the study as a whole: A preference for anti-spike CD8 responses marked VDJdb matching, which missed private and CD4 specificities.

This clonotype was seen repeatedly, ten times or more. The target antigen is unknown. The CDR3 consists of 11 residues. V lost 6 bases and J 4 bases, leaving 4 bases between the germline ends. Per the germline V gene, CDR1 is MNHEY and CDR2 is SVGEGT. Sequencing was performed on whole blood. This TCR was recovered from an adult who was a healthcare worker with PCR-confirmed SARS-CoV-2 infection or an uninfected control (not recorded which). The chain recombines TRBV6-2 or TRBV6-3 with TRBJ2-1; no firm D call. The CDR3 protein is CASRSYNEQFF. CDR3 nucleotides: TGTGCCAGCAGGTCATACAATGAGCAGTTCTTC.